The sequence of this T cell receptor beta chain was determined in a study of T-cell reconstitution after alpha-beta-depleted transplantation in children. Notes on the study in general: T cells produced anew were the main source of T-cell counts and diversity one year after transplant. Reportedly, alpha-beta T cells present about two months post-transplant originated from several hundred expanded clones of graft origin. Day-60 TCRbeta diversity that was high in some patients was derived from surviving recipient T cells and thymic progenitors.

The J segment lost 4 bases and the V segment lost 5 bases, leaving 8 bases of the junction unmatched. Germline V gives CDR1 MNHEY, CDR2 SMNVEV (reference sequence). There are 15 residues in the CDR3. Researchers prepared the TCRbeta library using unique molecular identifiers, the study reports. In TCRdb, the PCR reads were re-called with MiXCR into one record per CDR3 protein. The table includes about 440,000 distinct CDR3 sequences, around two fifths detected once. The table lists this clonotype with many counts. Its antigen remains unidentified. The sequence came from a girl aged 2-10 years with aplastic anemia, due to receive a stem cell transplant. This rearrangement joins TRBV27 to TRBJ2-5; TRBD2 matches at 9 bases. The material sequenced was PBMCs, taken before TCRalphabeta/CD19-depleted stem cell transplant. This CDR3 is CASSPWVTSGETQYF. CDR3 DNA sequence: TGTGCCAGCAGTCCGTGGGTGACTAGCGGAGAGACCCAGTACTTC.